These 31 T cell receptor beta chains came from one sample sequenced in a study of T-cell memory formation after mild COVID-19. In TCRdb, the 5' RACE reads were re-called with MiXCR into one record per CDR3 protein. The sample carries 200,000 to 250,000 distinct CDR3 sequences, 9% to 10% recorded once. The specimen sequenced was PBMCs or a T cell subset sorted from them (not recorded which). These receptor sequences come from a man between 18 and 35 years old who had mild COVID-19 (a few samples of this study predate the infection). Cell type and time point are not known.

This clonotype has at least ten counts. V gene TRBV9 combines with J gene TRBJ2-7; no clear D. In germline, CDR1 is SGDLS, CDR2 YYNGEE. Trimming took off 4 bases at V and 6 bases at J, with 14 bases between the two ends. This CDR3 contains 13 residues. CDR3 sequence: CASSNDLRSEQYF. The CDR3 nucleotides are TGTGCCAGCAGCAACGATTTGAGGAGCGAGCAGTACTTC.

This clonotype was seen a few times. The CDR3 sequence is CASSLLGHWGENEQYV. The CDR3 bases are TGTGCCAGCAGTTTATTGGGACATTGGGGAGAGAACGAGCAGTACGTC. The rearrangement joins TRBV28 to TRBJ2-7; D might be TRBD1 (6 bases). The ends were cut back, 1 base at V and 5 bases at J, with 18 bases in the middle. CDR3 length: 16 residues. Germline lookup yields CDR1 MDHEN and CDR2 SYDVKM.

V is TRBV2 and J is TRBJ1-6; 7 bases match TRBD1. This CDR3 region has 12 residues. Germline loops: CDR1 SNHLY, CDR2 FYNNEI. V lost 8 bases to trimming and J lost 7 bases; unmatched junction nucleotides: 2. CDR3 loop: CASGTDNSPLHF. The CDR3 DNA reads as TGTGCCAGCGGGACAGACAATTCACCCCTCCACTTT.

The CDR3 is CASSQDRAGNGYTF. In DNA form, the CDR3 reads TGCGCCAGCAGCCAAGATAGGGCAGGGAATGGCTACACCTTC. The chain has TRBV4-3 and TRBJ1-2; D is perhaps TRBD1 (5 bases). The CDR3 is 14 amino acids. V was shortened by 0 bases and J by 6 bases, with 11 bases between the two germline ends. The germline CDR1 and CDR2 sequences are LGHNA and YSLEER.

This clonotype appeared many times. V is TRBV7-6 and J is TRBJ2-5; D perhaps matches TRBD1 (5 bases). V dropped 3 bases and J dropped 1 base, with 12 bases sitting between them. The CDR3 contains 15 residues. Germline CDR1 is SGHVS and CDR2 is FNYEAQ. The CDR3 bases are TGTGCCAGCAGCTTTTGGGGCGGCGGCCAAGAGACCCAGTACTTC. Amino acid sequence: CASSFWGGGQETQYF.

The chain recombines TRBV20-1 with TRBJ2-4; possibly TRBD1 or TRBD2 for D (6 bases each). The germline V gene encodes CDR1 DFQATT and CDR2 SNEGSKA (reference sequence). V gave up 6 bases and J gave up 3 bases, with 15 bases separating them. The CDR3 totals 14 residues. The CDR3 loop reads CSAEGGLGKNIQYF. DNA for the CDR3: TGCAGTGCAGAGGGGGGATTGGGCAAAAACATTCAGTACTTC.

This clonotype has ten or more counts. The CDR3 region is CASSFGGGFYEQFF. DNA of the CDR3: TGCGCCAGCAGCTTTGGCGGGGGGTTTTATGAGCAGTTCTTC. This chain links TRBV5-1 with TRBJ2-1, with TRBD2 identical over 8 bases. Germline V gene sequence: CDR1 SGHRS, CDR2 YFSETQ. Unmatched junction bases numbered 6, after V lost 2 bases and J lost 8 bases. The CDR3 spans 14 residues.

The table lists this clonotype with a few counts. The chain joins TRBV20-1 to TRBJ2-4; D remains unclear. The germline V gene has CDR1 DFQATT and CDR2 SNEGSKA (reference sequence). The V end was cut by 5 bases, the J end by 0 bases, with 8 bases between. This CDR3 region has 13 residues. DNA of the CDR3: TGCAGTGCTTGGAGTCTAGCCAAAAACATTCAGTACTTC. Its translation is CSAWSLAKNIQYF.

This clonotype has a handful of counts. This chain uses TRBV20-1 with TRBJ2-7, with 12 bases identical to TRBD1. With 5 bases clipped from V and 6 bases from J, the junction kept 11 bases outside the gene matches. The CDR3 covers 15 residues. The germline V gene has CDR1 DFQATT and CDR2 SNEGSKA (reference sequence). In nucleotides, the CDR3 is TGCAGTGCTCTCCTCCGGGACAGGGGGCGCGGCGAGCAGTACGTC. Translation: CSALLRDRGRGEQYV.

The V call is TRBV6-5, the J call TRBJ1-2, with 9 positions matching TRBD1. J gave up 5 bases and V 0 bases, and 4 bases lay outside the gene matches. CDR1 and CDR2 (germline): MNHEY, SVGAGI. This CDR3 comprises 15 residues. This CDR3 is CASSYSTGQGYGYTF. CDR3 bases: TGTGCCAGCAGTTACTCGACGGGACAGGGTTATGGCTACACCTTC.

In this sample, this clonotype turned up a few times. The chain has TRBV7-6 and TRBJ2-7; 7 positions agree with TRBD1. Trimming removed 5 bases from V and 4 bases from J; junction bases left unmatched: 8. The CDR3 length is 14 residues. CDR1 and CDR2 (germline): SGHVS, FNYEAQ. CDR3 amino acids: CASSTPGQRYEQYF. The CDR3 bases are TGTGCCAGCAGCACTCCGGGACAGAGATACGAGCAGTACTTC.

The gene calls are TRBV5-1 and TRBJ2-1; D gene uncertain. The CDR3 spans 14 residues. Trimming left V 0 bases short and J 7 bases short, with 11 bases between. Germline V CDR1 and CDR2: SGHRS, YFSETQ. As DNA, the CDR3 is TGCGCCAGCAGCTTGGGGTGGTCAGGAAATGAGCAGTTCTTC. Translated: CASSLGWSGNEQFF.

V usage is TRBV5-4 and J usage is TRBJ2-7; TRBD1 or TRBD2 may be the D gene (5 bases each). Trimming pared 4 bases from V and 7 bases from J, leaving 12 bases between. This CDR3 has 12 residues. Germline CDR1 reads SGHNT; CDR2 reads YYREEE (reference sequence). CDR3 DNA: TGTGCCAGCAGCCCCGGGACGAGGGAGCAGTACGTC. It is translated as CASSPGTREQYV.

In its sample, this clonotype was seen a few times. Here the CDR3 DNA reads TGTGCCAGCAGTGGGACAGGGGTTCTCGAGACCCAGTACTTC. As protein: CASSGTGVLETQYF. V gene TRBV12-3 or TRBV12-4 combines with J gene TRBJ2-5; 10 nucleotides agree with TRBD1. V lost 5 bases and J lost 5; bases outside the gene matches: 5. The CDR3 totals 14 residues.

This rearrangement joins TRBV7-2 to TRBJ2-5; D perhaps matches TRBD1 (5 bases). Germline V gives CDR1 SGHTA, CDR2 FQGNSA. V shed 5 bases and J shed 5 bases, with 18 bases lying between them. CDR3 size: 15 residues. CDR3 sequence: CASSPRTQLWETQYF. CDR3 in DNA: TGTGCCAGCAGCCCGCGGACACAGCTATGGGAGACCCAGTACTTC.

V and J are TRBV14 and TRBJ2-1; TRBD2 is a possible D gene (5 bases). CDR1 SGHDN and CDR2 FVKESK come from the germline V gene. The V end was cut by 3 bases, the J end by 9 bases, with 15 bases between. The CDR3 has 14 amino acids. CDR3 in amino acids: CASSQITGDREQFF. The CDR3 bases are TGTGCCAGCAGCCAGATAACCGGGGATCGTGAGCAGTTCTTC.

This clonotype was picked up many times. V usage is TRBV7-2 and J usage is TRBJ1-6, with no clear D. V lost 2 bases and J 7 bases, leaving 6 bases between the germline ends. In germline, CDR1 is SGHTA, CDR2 FQGNSA. The CDR3 is 13 amino acids. CDR3 protein: CASSLRKNSPLHF. The CDR3, as DNA: TGTGCCAGCAGCTTACGCAAAAATTCACCCCTCCACTTT.

This clonotype was detected a few times. The chain links TRBV7-2 to TRBJ2-2; TRBD1 matches 7 bases. The V segment lost 5 bases and the J segment 5 bases; nucleotides outside the gene matches: 8. This CDR3 is 15 amino acids long. In germline, CDR1 is SGHTA, CDR2 FQGNSA. CDR3 DNA sequence: TGTGCCAGCAGCCAAACCGGGACAGTGACCGGGGAGCTGTTTTTT. Its protein product is CASSQTGTVTGELFF.

This clonotype showed up just once. The chain links TRBV12-3 or TRBV12-4 to TRBJ2-7, with D hard to call. This CDR3 is built from 12 residues. V was trimmed by 5 bases and J by 7 bases, leaving 12 bases between them. The CDR3 here is CASSPNGWEQYF. The CDR3 DNA reads as TGTGCCAGCAGTCCAAACGGGTGGGAGCAGTACTTC.

CDR3: CSVGTGGTQYF. CDR3 nucleotides: TGCAGCGTTGGGACAGGGGGCACGCAGTATTTT. The chain employs TRBV29-1 and TRBJ2-3, with TRBD1 matching 11 bases. V shed 4 bases and J 9 bases; nucleotides not matched to a gene: 0. There are 11 residues in the CDR3. Germline CDR1 is SQVTM and CDR2 is ANQGSEA.

The chain uses TRBV6-5 and TRBJ2-6, with D unresolved. From germline, CDR1 is MNHEY and CDR2 SVGAGI. There are 15 residues in the CDR3. V lost 6 bases, J lost 0 bases, and 9 bases lay in between. CDR3 sequence reads: CASSPRRSGANVLTF. CDR3 DNA: TGTGCCAGCAGCCCCCGACGCTCTGGGGCCAACGTCCTGACTTTC.

This clonotype was counted between two and nine times. As DNA, the CDR3 is TGTGCCAGCAGTCTTACCGGGGGGCCGAACACCGGGGAGCTGTTTTTT. Protein: CASSLTGGPNTGELFF. The V and J genes are TRBV12-3 or TRBV12-4 and TRBJ2-2; tentative D call: TRBD2 (7 bases). The V end was cut by 5 bases, the J end by 0 bases, with 13 bases between. CDR3 size: 16 residues.

V is TRBV5-5 and J is TRBJ2-7; D not certain. The CDR3 sequence is 15 residues long. V lost 0 bases, J lost 0 bases, and 10 bases lay in between. From germline, CDR1 is SGHKS and CDR2 YYEKEE (reference sequence). The CDR3 nucleotides read TGTGCCAGCAGCTTGGTGGGCAGGAGCTCCTACGAGCAGTACTTC. This sequence encodes CASSLVGRSSYEQYF.

This clonotype turned up a few times. The chain recombines TRBV7-9 with TRBJ1-2, with 7 bases lining up with TRBD1. The CDR3 sequence is 14 residues long. V gave up 5 bases and J gave up 6 bases; unmatched junction bases: 9. CDR1 and CDR2 (germline): SEHNR, FQNEAQ (reference sequence). The CDR3 sequence: CASSQGQLLHGYTF. The CDR3 region has the DNA TGTGCCAGCAGCCAGGGACAGCTCCTTCATGGCTACACCTTC.

V gene TRBV5-4 combines with J gene TRBJ1-2; 7 positions match TRBD1. Germline CDR1 reads SGHNT; CDR2 reads YYREEE (reference sequence). The V gene end was trimmed by 5 bases and the J gene end by 3 bases; junction bases not matched to a gene: 7. This CDR3 has 14 amino acids. The CDR3 loop is CASSSGTDHYGYTF. The CDR3 region has the DNA TGTGCCAGCAGTTCCGGGACAGATCACTATGGCTACACCTTC.

The chain links TRBV7-9 to TRBJ2-2; 8 bases match TRBD1. Germline CDR1 SEHNR, CDR2 FQNEAQ (reference sequence). CDR3 length equals 14 residues. V shed 8 bases and J 2 bases; nucleotides not matched to a gene: 4. The CDR3 sequence: CASADRGNTGELFF. DNA for the CDR3: TGTGCCAGCGCTGACAGGGGAAACACCGGGGAGCTGTTTTTT. Combining the CDR3 with reference TRBV7-9 and TRBJ2-2 gives the whole variable domain DTGVSQNPRHKITKRGQNVTFRCDPISEHNRLYWYRQTLGQGPEFLTYFQNEAQLEKSRLLSDRFSAERPKGSFSTLEIQRTEQGDSAMYLCASADRGNTGELFFGEGSRLTVL.

The chain uses TRBV6-5 and TRBJ2-6, with D unresolved. The CDR3 covers 14 residues. V was trimmed by 6 bases and J by 3 bases, leaving 9 bases between them. From germline, CDR1 is MNHEY and CDR2 SVGAGI. This CDR3 is CASRPTGGANVLTF. CDR3 in DNA: TGTGCCAGCAGACCGACCGGTGGGGCCAACGTCCTGACTTTC.

The sample holds many counts of this clonotype. The chain joins TRBV7-6 to TRBJ2-2, with D unresolved. Germline V gene lookup returns CDR1 SGHVS and CDR2 FNYEAQ. This CDR3 region has 15 residues. V dropped 5 bases and J dropped 6 bases, with 16 bases sitting between them. This chain's CDR3 is CASSQNVQGAGELFF. Here the CDR3 DNA reads TGTGCCAGCAGCCAAAACGTACAAGGCGCCGGGGAGCTGTTTTTT.

This clonotype was seen repeatedly, ten times or more. This chain joins TRBV6-6 and TRBJ2-6; tentative D call: TRBD1 (5 bases). Looked up from germline, CDR1 is MNHNY and CDR2 is SVGAGI (reference sequence). Trimming left V 2 bases short and J 0 bases short, with 14 bases between. The CDR3 runs to 18 residues. CDR3 sequence: CASSYGWTSYSGANVLTF. DNA for the CDR3: TGTGCCAGCAGTTACGGTTGGACAAGTTACTCTGGGGCCAACGTCCTGACTTTC.

The table lists this clonotype with a few counts. V and J are TRBV5-1 and TRBJ1-6, with D possibly being TRBD1 (5 bases). V lost 3 bases to trimming and J lost 14 bases, with 24 bases between them. Germline V gives CDR1 SGHRS, CDR2 YFSETQ. The CDR3 contains 16 residues. CDR3 in DNA: TGCGCCAGCAGCTCCCAGGGTACCTCTGGGATTTTGACCCTCCACTTT. Its translation is CASSSQGTSGILTLHF.

This sequence joins TRBV5-1 and TRBJ1-1; no firm D call. Trimming pared 0 bases from V and 2 bases from J, leaving 8 bases between. The CDR3 contains 14 residues. Germline V gene data show CDR1 as SGHRS and CDR2 as YFSETQ. CDR3 sequence (DNA): TGCGCCAGCAGCTTGGGGGTCCCTAACACTGAAGCTTTCTTT. Amino acids: CASSLGVPNTEAFF.